This T cell receptor (beta chain) is from a study of cytomegalovirus exposure and HLA in healthy donors. General study findings and limits: Clusters of TCRs from the first cohort tended to co-occur in the roughly 120 validation repertoires (as a later analysis found).

The CDR3 is made up of 15 amino acids. Germline V gene lookup returns CDR1 MNHEY and CDR2 SMNVEV (reference sequence). Trimming removed 6 bases from V and 1 base from J, with 15 bases in between. Of note for this clone: Antigen: not known.

The donors were in the approximately 120-subject validation cohort, distinct from the approximately 700-subject first cohort. Generated by immunoSEQ multiplex PCR, the TCRdb table keeps only in-frame clones and is missing some. The sample has tens of thousands of clones, about 94% seen once. The TCR sequence derives from a young man in good health and CMV-seropositive. Sequencing input: PBMCs. The chain is built from TRBV27 and TRBJ2-5; no clear D gene. The CDR3 nucleotides read TGTGCCAGCAGACCCGTCCTAGAGGCCCAAGAGACCCAGTACTTC. This codes for CASRPVLEAQETQYF.